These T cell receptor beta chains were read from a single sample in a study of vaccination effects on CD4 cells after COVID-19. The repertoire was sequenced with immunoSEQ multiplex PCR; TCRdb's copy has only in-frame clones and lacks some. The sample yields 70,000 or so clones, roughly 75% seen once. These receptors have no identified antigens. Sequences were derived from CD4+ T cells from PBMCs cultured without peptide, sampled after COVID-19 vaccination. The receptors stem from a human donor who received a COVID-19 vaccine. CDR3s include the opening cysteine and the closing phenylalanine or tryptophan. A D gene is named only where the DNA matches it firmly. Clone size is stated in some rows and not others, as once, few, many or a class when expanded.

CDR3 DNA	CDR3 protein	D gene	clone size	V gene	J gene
TGTGCCACCTCGCCGGGACTAGCGGGGGGGTCTGGCACCGGGGAGCTGTTTTTT	CATSPGLAGGSGTGELFF	TRBD2	NA	TRBV24-1	TRBJ2-2
TGCGCCAGCAGCCAAGTCCCGGCCCGCCAAATGACAGGGGGCGCGTTAACTTTCTTT	CASSQVPARQMTGGALTFF	TRBD1	NA	TRBV4-3	TRBJ1-1
TGCAGCGTTGCGACAGGGGAGGGCTACACCTTC	CSVATGEGYTF	TRBD1	NA	TRBV29-1	TRBJ1-2
TGTGCCACCAGCAATTGGTCGGGCCAGGCGGAGACCCAGTACTTC	CATSNWSGQAETQYF	NA	NA	TRBV15	TRBJ2-5
TGTGCCAGCAGCTTCGGGACTAGCGACGGAGATACGCAGTATTTT	CASSFGTSDGDTQYF	TRBD2	NA	TRBV7-2	TRBJ2-3
TGTGCCAGCAGCTCCGCAGGGGGCACCGGGGGAGAGACCCAGTACTTC	CASSSAGGTGGETQYF	TRBD1	NA	TRBV5-5	TRBJ2-5
TGTGCCAGCCGAGGCCCCGGACAGGGGCTATCTGGGGCCAACGTCCTGACTTTC	CASRGPGQGLSGANVLTF	TRBD1	NA	TRBV25-1	TRBJ2-6
TGTGCCAGCAGCCCGACAGGCCGCAATGAGCAGTTCTTC	CASSPTGRNEQFF	NA	NA	TRBV3-1/TRBV3-2	TRBJ2-1
TGCGCCAGCAGCTTGGGCGGACTAGCGACCGGGGAGCTGTTTTTT	CASSLGGLATGELFF	TRBD2	NA	TRBV5-1	TRBJ2-2
TGTGCCAGCTCCCGGGGGCAACGGAACAATGAGCAGTTCTTC	CASSRGQRNNEQFF	NA	NA	TRBV18	TRBJ2-1
TGTGCCAGCCTATCTCTGGCCGGGGAGCTGTTTTTT	CASLSLAGELFF	NA	NA	TRBV12-3/TRBV12-4	TRBJ2-2
TGTGCCAGCAGCTCAATGGGTGTCAGAGAGACCCAGTACTTC	CASSSMGVRETQYF	NA	NA	TRBV11-2	TRBJ2-5
TGTGCCAGCATGGAAGGGGGGACCGGGGAGCTGTTTTTT	CASMEGGTGELFF	NA	NA	TRBV6-5	TRBJ2-2
TGTGCCACACAGGGCCGGGAGACCCAGTACTTC	CATQGRETQYF	NA	once	TRBV21-1	TRBJ2-5
TGTGCCAGCAGTTTCAGCGGGGGGAGCACAGATACGCAGTATTTT	CASSFSGGSTDTQYF	TRBD2	NA	TRBV7-9	TRBJ2-3
TGTGCCAGCAGTTTACAGGGTTCTTCCTCTGGGGCCAACGTCCTGACTTTC	CASSLQGSSSGANVLTF	NA	few	TRBV9	TRBJ2-6
TGTGCCAGCAGCTTAAACGCAAATCAGCCCCAGCATTTT	CASSLNANQPQHF	NA	NA	TRBV7-3	TRBJ1-5
TGTGCCAGCAGTGTTCGTGGCGGGGGACCAGATACGCAGTATTTT	CASSVRGGGPDTQYF	TRBD2	NA	TRBV2	TRBJ2-3
TGTGCCAGCTCACCTAGGACAGGGCTCGTTGGGGCCAACGTCCTGACTTTC	CASSPRTGLVGANVLTF	TRBD1	NA	TRBV18	TRBJ2-6
TGTGCCAGCTCACCACAACCATCAGAAAAACTGTTTTTT	CASSPQPSEKLFF	NA	once	TRBV18	TRBJ1-4
TGTGCCACCAGTGTAGGGTGGCAAGAGACCCAGTACTTC	CATSVGWQETQYF	NA	NA	TRBV24-1	TRBJ2-5
TGTGCCAGTAGGACCGTGGACAGGGCCGGCTACACCTTC	CASRTVDRAGYTF	TRBD1	NA	TRBV19	TRBJ1-2
TGTGCCAGCAGTCCCGGGACAGCGAACACTGAAGCTTTCTTT	CASSPGTANTEAFF	TRBD1	few	TRBV6-6	TRBJ1-1
TGTGCCGGGGGGTGGGACAGGGCTATGGGCTACACCTTC	CAGGWDRAMGYTF	TRBD1	NA	TRBV30	TRBJ1-2
TGTGCCAGTTCAACGGGGCAGGAGACCCAGTACTTC	CASSTGQETQYF	NA	NA	TRBV6-5	TRBJ2-5
TGTGCCAGCAGCATTAGGACAGGGGTGAGCTCCTATAATTCACCCCTCCACTTT	CASSIRTGVSSYNSPLHF	TRBD1	NA	TRBV5-4	TRBJ1-6
TGTGCCAGCAGCCAATCCCTGGACAGGGGAGTCTATGGCTACACCTTC	CASSQSLDRGVYGYTF	TRBD1	NA	TRBV4-2	TRBJ1-2
TGTGCCAGTACTCTAGGCTCTGGGGCCAACGTCCTGACTTTC	CASTLGSGANVLTF	NA	NA	TRBV19	TRBJ2-6
TGTGCCAGCAGTGATACCGGACAGAGAGGCAATGAGCAGTTCTTC	CASSDTGQRGNEQFF	NA	few	TRBV25-1	TRBJ2-1
TGTGCCAGCAGTAGCGGGACAGGTTACACCGGGGAGCTGTTTTTT	CASSSGTGYTGELFF	NA	few	TRBV27	TRBJ2-2
TGTGCCAGCAGAGCAGGGACAGGGGCGGGAAACACCATATATTTT	CASRAGTGAGNTIYF	TRBD1	once	TRBV6-5	TRBJ1-3
TGCGCCAGCAGCGTGACAGGGGGAGAGACCCAGTACTTC	CASSVTGGETQYF	TRBD1	NA	TRBV5-1	TRBJ2-5